The entry that follows covers one TCR beta chain sequence. Its antigen remains unidentified. This record belongs to a study of shared clonotypes between healthy human individuals. General study findings and limits: Against clonotypes common to all four donors, non-shared ones had lower generation probabilities.

Naive CD8 cells were CD45RO-negative, positively selected for CCR7, excluding terminally differentiated effector memory CD45RA+ cells. CDR1 LNHDA and CDR2 SQIVND come from the germline V gene (reference sequence). V was trimmed by 5 bases and J by 3 bases, leaving 8 bases between them. The CDR3 is 13 residues long. The repertoire was sequenced with immunoSEQ multiplex PCR; TCRdb's copy has only in-frame clones and lacks some. The data show 760,000 or so clones, roughly 96% seen once. This receptor was taken from a man younger than 45 in good health. The chain joins TRBV19 to TRBJ2-1; D gene unclear. The specimen sequenced was naive CD8+ T cells sorted from blood. Here the CDR3 reads CASSWRNYNEQFF. CDR3 coding DNA: TGTGCCAGTAGTTGGCGGAACTACAATGAGCAGTTCTTC.